A single sample gave rise to the 10 T cell receptor beta chains below, sequenced in a study of identical twins. One entry per CDR3 protein, called by TCRdb with MiXCR from the 5' RACE reads. Of 540,000 or so distinct CDR3 sequences listed, 20% to 25% are singletons. The data were also submitted as part of a second study, on yellow fever vaccine responses in identical twins.

Sequences were obtained from CD4+ T cells sorted from blood. The origin of the receptors is a woman younger than 30 in good health.

This clonotype appeared a few times. CDR3 residues: CASGRGLAGETQYF. The CDR3 DNA is TGTGCCAGCGGTCGTGGACTAGCAGGCGAGACCCAGTACTTC. The chain joins TRBV6-1 to TRBJ2-5; TRBD2 agrees at 8 bases. V trimming: 8 bases; J trimming: 5 bases; junction bases outside the gene matches: 10. This CDR3 has 14 residues. Germline V gene lookup returns CDR1 MNHNS and CDR2 SASEGT.

This chain uses TRBV20-1 with TRBJ2-3; D is undetermined. This CDR3 is built from 14 residues. V was pared by 3 bases and J by 1 base, with 11 bases between. CDR1 is DFQATT, CDR2 SNEGSKA, per germline (reference sequence). The CDR3, as DNA: TGCAGTGCTAGTTCGGGCTCGGGCACAGATACGCAGTATTTT. This gives the protein CSASSGSGTDTQYF.

This clonotype was observed a few times. This rearrangement joins TRBV5-1 to TRBJ2-1; 10 positions match TRBD2. Germline lookup yields CDR1 SGHRS and CDR2 YFSETQ. The trim removed 7 bases at V and 0 bases at J, leaving 4 bases unmatched. CDR3 length equals 15 residues. CDR3 residues: CASGSSGSSYNEQFF. The CDR3 nucleotides read TGCGCCAGCGGTTCTAGCGGGAGCTCCTACAATGAGCAGTTCTTC.

J is TRBJ2-7 and V is TRBV5-5, with 8 bases lining up with TRBD2. CDR1 is SGHKS and CDR2 is YYEKEE in the germline V gene (reference sequence). The CDR3 loop spans 15 amino acids. Trimming at V came to 4 bases and at J to 4 bases, leaving 10 bases not matched to a gene. The DNA for the CDR3 is TGTGCCAGCAGCATCCAAGTAGCGGGGAAATACGAGCAGTACTTC. As protein: CASSIQVAGKYEQYF.

CDR3 DNA sequence: TGTGCCAGCAGTGAAAGGGTAGCGGGGGCCATCACAGATACGCAGTATTTT. It encodes CASSERVAGAITDTQYF. The chain combines TRBV2 with TRBJ2-3; 9 nucleotides line up with TRBD2. This CDR3 has 17 amino acids. CDR1 is SNHLY, CDR2 FYNNEI, per germline. V lost 2 bases to trimming and J lost 2 bases; unmatched junction nucleotides: 8.

V gene TRBV11-2 combines with J gene TRBJ2-1; 10 bases line up with TRBD1. The V and J ends lost 5 bases and 7 bases, in that order; junction bases with no gene match: 11. This CDR3 is 16 amino acids long. CDR1 is SGHAT and CDR2 is FQNNGV in the germline V gene. CDR3 bases: TGTGCCAGCAGCCCAGTGGTGACAGGGGGCGGGAATGAGCAGTTCTTC. It encodes CASSPVVTGGGNEQFF. Looking up the rest from reference TRBV11-2 and TRBJ2-1 gives the full variable domain: EAGVAQSPRYKIIEKRQSVAFWCNPISGHATLYWYQQILGQGPKLLIQFQNNGVVDDSQLPKDRFSAERLKGVDSTLKIQPAKLEDSAVYLCASSPVVTGGGNEQFFGPGTRLTVL.

This clonotype was detected only a few times. The genes are TRBV20-1 and TRBJ2-7; tentative D call: TRBD2 (5 bases). The length of the CDR3 is 11 residues. Germline CDR1 and CDR2: DFQATT and SNEGSKA (reference sequence). The CDR3 nucleotides read TGCAGGGCCCCCCGTCGGGGCGAGCAGTACGTC. Translated: CRAPRRGEQYV.

The chain recombines TRBV4-1 with TRBJ2-1, with 9 bases aligning to TRBD2. V shed 0 bases and J 5 bases; nucleotides not matched to a gene: 5. Germline values: CDR1 MGHRA, CDR2 YSYEKL. The CDR3 covers 16 residues. Here the CDR3 DNA reads TGCGCCAGCAGCCAAGAATTAGCGGGAGTCAACAATGAGCAGTTCTTC. The encoded protein is CASSQELAGVNNEQFF.

The V and J genes are TRBV10-1 and TRBJ2-3; 7 bases agree with TRBD2. CDR1 is WNHNN and CDR2 is SYGVQD in the germline V gene (reference sequence). V shed 3 bases, J shed 3 bases, and the junction held 6 bases outside the gene matches. The CDR3 totals 15 residues. The CDR3 loop is CASSDGGRGTDTQYF. The CDR3 bases are TGCGCCAGCAGTGACGGGGGGAGAGGGACAGATACGCAGTATTTT.

The CDR3 here is CASSDEHTSTDTQYF. The CDR3 DNA reads as TGTGCCAGCAGCGACGAACATACTAGCACAGATACGCAGTATTTT. This chain uses TRBV28 with TRBJ2-3; unclear D gene. CDR1 and CDR2 (germline): MDHEN, SYDVKM. The CDR3 is made up of 15 amino acids. V lost 6 bases and J 0 bases, leaving 13 bases between the germline ends.